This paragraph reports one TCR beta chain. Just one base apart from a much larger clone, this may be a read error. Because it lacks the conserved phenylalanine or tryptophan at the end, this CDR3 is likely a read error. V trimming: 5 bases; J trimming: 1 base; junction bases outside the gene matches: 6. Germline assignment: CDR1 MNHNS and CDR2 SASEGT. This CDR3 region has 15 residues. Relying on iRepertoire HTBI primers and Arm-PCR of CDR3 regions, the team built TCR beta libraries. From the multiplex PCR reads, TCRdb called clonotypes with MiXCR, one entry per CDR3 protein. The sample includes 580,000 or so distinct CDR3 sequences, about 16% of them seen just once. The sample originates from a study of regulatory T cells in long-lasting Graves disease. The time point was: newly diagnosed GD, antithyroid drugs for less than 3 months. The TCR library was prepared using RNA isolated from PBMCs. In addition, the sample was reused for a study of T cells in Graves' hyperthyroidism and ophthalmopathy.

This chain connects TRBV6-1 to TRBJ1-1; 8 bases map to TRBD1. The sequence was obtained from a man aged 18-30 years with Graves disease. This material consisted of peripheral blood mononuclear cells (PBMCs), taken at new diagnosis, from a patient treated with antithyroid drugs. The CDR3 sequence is CASSPPGQENTEAFS. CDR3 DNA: TGTGCCAGCAGTCCCCCGGGACAGGAGAACACTGAAGCTTTCTCT.